The sequence of this T cell receptor (beta chain) was determined in a study of blood T cell repertoires in COVID-19. Study-level information: T cells, B-cell-depleted T cells, or PBMCs provided the cDNA or gDNA that served as material.

The data were produced by immunoSEQ multiplex PCR, yet TCRdb's version contains in-frame clones alone and is incomplete. Among about 97,000 clones listed, around 87% were seen once. The CDR3 spans 15 residues. J gave up 2 bases and V 4 bases, and 2 bases lay outside the gene matches. CDR1 LNHNV and CDR2 YYDKDF come from the germline V gene (reference sequence). The sequenced material came from peripheral blood. The clonotype comes from a woman in her 30s with acute or convalescent COVID-19. The chain is built from TRBV15 and TRBJ2-1, with 10 positions matching TRBD2. CDR3: CATSITSGAYNEQFF. As DNA, the CDR3 is TGTGCCACCAGCATAACTAGCGGGGCCTACAATGAGCAGTTCTTC.